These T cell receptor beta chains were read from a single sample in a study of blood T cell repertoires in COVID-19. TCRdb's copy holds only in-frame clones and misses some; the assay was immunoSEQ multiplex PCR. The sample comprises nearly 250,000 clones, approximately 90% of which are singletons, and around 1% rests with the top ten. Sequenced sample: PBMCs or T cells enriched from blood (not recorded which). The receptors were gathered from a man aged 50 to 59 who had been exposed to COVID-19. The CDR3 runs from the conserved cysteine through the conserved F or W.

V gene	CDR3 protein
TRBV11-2	CASSLGLGKTQYF
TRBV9	CASSVESRPWGGKKNEQYF
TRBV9	CASSVAGGQGREQFF
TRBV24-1	CATSVGQSLEETQYF
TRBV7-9	CASSRAGPGQPQHF
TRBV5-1	CASSLEGMWGDQPQHF
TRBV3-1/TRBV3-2	CASSQNTGLRGYTF
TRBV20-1	CSASRSTTSNYGYTF
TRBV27	CASSLRPGALSLNTEAFF
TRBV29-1	CSVKGLVNTEAFF
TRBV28	CASSMTGVAYEQYF
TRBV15	CATSSRQGTDTQYF
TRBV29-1	CSVEANSNEKLFF
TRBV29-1	CSVPQGKADTEAFF
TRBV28	CASSFYENTGELFF
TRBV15	CATSREKHSNQPQHF
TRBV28	CASSFRGHIGNTIYF
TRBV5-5	CASSLWLGGSNYGYTF
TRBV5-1	CASSDAPGSDTQYF
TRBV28	CASSLIAGGPPDTQYF
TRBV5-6	CASSFPSGLTEAFF
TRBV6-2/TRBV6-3	CASSYSSGGTNTGELFF
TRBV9	CASSPRGGHPSGNAFF
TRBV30	CAWSGSEGGGYTF
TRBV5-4	CASSLEVGRRADTQYF
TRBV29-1	CSVDIGRGRTIGGYTF
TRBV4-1	CASSHLTDSVRRDEQFF
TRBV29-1	CSVEKGAWETQYF
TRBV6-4	CASSRLAGGLTYNEQFF
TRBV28	CASFSRQGSNQPQHF
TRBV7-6	CASSLLLVGGRANEKLFF
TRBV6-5	CASRRTGSYEQYF
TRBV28	CASTPTGEKLFF
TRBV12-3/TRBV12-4	CASSLARAIQYF
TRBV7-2	CASSFQGYGNIQYF
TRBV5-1	CASSFLGPDTQYF
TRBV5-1	CASSDKRDSGNTIYF
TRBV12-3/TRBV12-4	CASSLHADTQYF
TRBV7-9	CASSRRQGGTEAFF
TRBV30	CAWRTREGQGGYGYTF
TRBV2	CASRIQGARTNEKLFF
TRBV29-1	CSVEGGAAGGTYEQYF
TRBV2	CASSVLNIQYF
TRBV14	CASSQGAYRGRTDTQYF